This T cell receptor beta chain was retrieved from a study of blood T cell repertoires in COVID-19. Study information: Material from acute and convalescent COVID-19 was sourced from the United States, Italy and Spain. In each case, the material was cDNA or gDNA derived from T cells, B-cell-depleted T cells, or PBMCs.

Germline values: CDR1 MGHRA, CDR2 YSYEKL. V was pared by 1 base and J by 6 bases, with 7 bases between. The CDR3 is 14 amino acids. How the authors handled the data: Estimated nucleated cell counts came from reference gene primer amplification. Assay: immunoSEQ multiplex PCR; the TCRdb copy retains only in-frame clones and omits some. V and J calls and clone size are as listed in that table; D and trimming were resolved from the DNA. The sample lists around 200,000 clones; under 90% were seen once. This receptor was taken from a human donor in a cohort sampled during active COVID-19. Source material: peripheral blood. The J gene is TRBJ1-6, the V gene TRBV4-1, with D possibly TRBD1 on 5 matching bases. CDR3 loop: CASSQGGSNSPLHF. The CDR3 DNA reads TGCGCCAGCAGCCAAGGGGGCAGTAATTCACCCCTCCACTTT.